Below, 21 T cell receptor beta chains from the same sample are listed, as sequenced in a study of T cell repertoires in cytomegalovirus infection. TCRdb fed the reads into MiXCR, producing one record per CDR3 protein. Of tens of thousands of distinct CDR3 sequences listed, 20% to 30% were seen once; the top ten hold around 50%. No antigen is known for these receptors. The source material was CD8+ T cells from cultured PBMCs, sampled from culture after CMV antigen stimulation. The source is a human donor in good health (CMV status not recorded). Some clones in this sample may be carry-over from other donors' samples.

The V call is TRBV28, the J call TRBJ1-1; 8 nucleotides agree with TRBD1. The CDR3 loop spans 15 amino acids. The V segment lost 1 base and the J segment 4 bases; nucleotides outside the gene matches: 5. Per the germline V gene, CDR1 is MDHEN and CDR2 is SYDVKM. CDR3 residues: CASSLSTGGGTEAFF. In DNA, the CDR3 is TGTGCCAGCAGTTTATCCACAGGGGGTGGCACTGAAGCTTTCTTT.

The rearrangement uses TRBV6-2 or TRBV6-3 and TRBJ2-5; no clear D gene. Germline values: CDR1 MNHEY, CDR2 SVGEGT. The ends were cut back, 2 bases at V and 4 bases at J, with 11 bases in the middle. The CDR3 is 14 residues long. The CDR3 nucleotides are TGTGCCAGCAGTTACAGGGCGTCTAGAGAGACCCAGTACTTC. It specifies CASSYRASRETQYF.

This clonotype showed up many times. The rearrangement uses TRBV7-2 and TRBJ1-1, with D maybe TRBD1 (6 bases). The CDR3 has 18 residues. The germline CDR1 and CDR2 sequences are SGHTA and FQGNSA. Trimming stripped 3 bases from V and 0 bases from J, with 20 bases between. CDR3 loop: CASSLGLGGGRVNTEAFF. CDR3 sequence (DNA): TGTGCCAGCAGCTTGGGGCTCGGAGGGGGTAGGGTGAACACTGAAGCTTTCTTT.

The table lists this clonotype with a few counts. The chain links TRBV19 to TRBJ1-2; TRBD1 might be the D (6 bases). CDR1 is LNHDA, CDR2 SQIVND, per germline (reference sequence). The V end was cut by 4 bases, the J end by 2 bases, with 17 bases between. The CDR3 sequence is 16 residues long. The DNA of the CDR3 is TGTGCCAGTAGTACGAACAGGGTTTCCGGCAACTATGGCTACACCTTC. Protein: CASSTNRVSGNYGYTF.

About this clonotype: A read error may produce the germline difference seen at one junction end. This chain links TRBV5-3 with TRBJ2-1, with 13 bases identical to TRBD2. TRBV5-3 is an ORF, with its function uncertain. The CDR3 has 16 amino acids. Here the CDR3 reads CASSLGGLAGFNEQFF. In nucleotides, the CDR3 is TGTGCCAGCAGCTTGGGGGGACTAGCGGGGTTCAATGAGCAGTTCTTC.

This clonotype was detected many times. The chain links TRBV4-3 to TRBJ1-5, with D unclear. The CDR3 spans 13 residues. Trimming removed 1 base from V and 3 bases from J, with 4 bases in between. From germline, CDR1 is LGHNA and CDR2 YSLEER. CDR3 coding DNA: TGCGCCAGCAGCCAAGGGGTCAATCAGCCCCAGCATTTT. Protein: CASSQGVNQPQHF.

The chain links TRBV18 to TRBJ1-1; the D gene is possibly TRBD1 (5 bases). Germline lookup yields CDR1 KGHSH and CDR2 LQKENI. CDR3 length equals 15 residues. Between the trimmed V and J ends, which lost 2 bases and 1 base, there was a span of 11 bases. The DNA of the CDR3 is TGTGCCAGCTCACCAGAGTTGGGGGAGAACACTGAAGCTTTCTTT. It specifies CASSPELGENTEAFF.

The V gene is TRBV30, the J gene TRBJ2-2; tentative D call: TRBD2 (6 bases). The CDR3 loop spans 15 amino acids. The germline CDR1 and CDR2 sequences are GTSNPN and SVGIG (reference sequence). V was shortened by 5 bases and J by 4 bases, with 17 bases between the two germline ends. CDR3 bases: TGTGCCTGGCTTAGGGCGGGGTCGAGCACCGGGGAGCTGTTTTTT. It specifies CAWLRAGSSTGELFF.

In this sample, this clonotype turned up a few times. The chain has TRBV20-1 and TRBJ1-1; D is unclear. Trimming took off 5 bases at V and 2 bases at J, with 12 bases between the two ends. The germline gives CDR1 DFQATT, CDR2 SNEGSKA (reference sequence). This CDR3 contains 13 residues. The CDR3 protein is CSAHRATNTEAFF. The CDR3 DNA sequence: TGCAGTGCTCACCGGGCTACTAACACTGAAGCTTTCTTT.

This clonotype has more than one count but fewer than ten. V and J are TRBV20-1 and TRBJ1-1; D uncertain. Trimming left V 5 bases short and J 6 bases short, with 25 bases between. CDR3 length: 16 amino acids. Germline loops: CDR1 DFQATT, CDR2 SNEGSKA (reference sequence). DNA for the CDR3: TGCAGTGCTGACCCACCCGCCCTGGGGATATGGTCTGAAGCTTTCTTT. Its translation: CSADPPALGIWSEAFF.

CDR3 protein: CSVRPPETAYGYTF. CDR3 coding DNA: TGCAGTGTCCGTCCTCCGGAGACAGCCTATGGCTACACCTTC. The chain links TRBV20-1 to TRBJ1-2, with a tentative D call TRBD1 (5 bases). V shed 7 bases and J shed 4 bases, with 19 bases lying between them. The germline CDR1 and CDR2 sequences are DFQATT and SNEGSKA (reference sequence). This CDR3 spans 14 amino acids.

Ten or more counts support this clonotype. The rearrangement uses TRBV29-1 and TRBJ1-3, with a possible D match to TRBD1 (5 bases). Per the germline V gene, CDR1 is SQVTM and CDR2 is ANQGSEA. The V end lost 3 bases, the J end lost 3 bases, and 12 bases lay between the germline ends. The CDR3 spans 14 residues. The CDR3: CSVEAGTSGNTIYF. In DNA, the CDR3 is TGCAGCGTTGAGGCCGGGACGAGTGGAAACACCATATATTTT.

This clonotype was counted a few times. CDR3 region: CSVNWQNSYNEQFF. CDR3 sequence (DNA): TGCAGCGTTAATTGGCAGAACTCCTACAATGAGCAGTTCTTC. This sequence joins TRBV29-1 and TRBJ2-1; no definite D call. This CDR3 region has 14 residues. Trimming removed 5 bases at V and 0 bases at J, with 11 bases between. CDR1 and CDR2 from the germline V gene are SQVTM and ANQGSEA.

J is TRBJ2-1 and V is TRBV27; TRBD2 agrees at 9 bases. The CDR3 is 17 residues long. Germline CDR1 MNHEY, CDR2 SMNVEV (reference sequence). The V gene end was trimmed by 7 bases and the J gene end by 1 base; junction bases not matched to a gene: 11. Written as DNA, the CDR3 is TGTGCCAGCACCCTCCGGGCTAGCGGGAAATCCTACAATGAGCAGTTCTTC. It yields the protein CASTLRASGKSYNEQFF.

J is TRBJ1-1 and V is TRBV25-1; no firm D call. The CDR3 contains 15 residues. V was pared by 2 bases and J by 2 bases, with 12 bases between. From germline, CDR1 is MGHDK and CDR2 SYGVNS. This chain's CDR3 is CASSEGGKGNTEAFF. CDR3 sequence (DNA): TGTGCCAGCAGTGAAGGAGGTAAGGGCAACACTGAAGCTTTCTTT.

This rearrangement joins TRBV29-1 to TRBJ2-7; 14 bases line up with TRBD2. The CDR3 has 17 amino acids. V trimming: 1 base; J trimming: 5 bases; junction bases outside the gene matches: 10. In germline, CDR1 is SQVTM, CDR2 ANQGSEA. CDR3 protein: CSVEVGTSGRQTHEQYF. The CDR3 DNA reads as TGCAGCGTTGAAGTCGGGACTAGCGGGAGACAAACCCACGAGCAGTACTTC.

This clonotype came up a few times. The chain employs TRBV28 and TRBJ2-1; D possibly matches TRBD1 or TRBD2 (6 bases each). The germline CDR1 and CDR2 sequences are MDHEN and SYDVKM. This CDR3 has 14 residues. The V end was cut by 1 base, the J end by 7 bases, with 11 bases between. The CDR3 spells CASSLFGGLNEQFF. DNA for the CDR3: TGTGCCAGCAGTTTATTCGGGGGCTTGAATGAGCAGTTCTTC.

V usage is TRBV10-3 and J usage is TRBJ2-1; D perhaps matches TRBD1 (6 bases). This CDR3 contains 14 residues. V was shortened by 7 bases and J by 3 bases, with 13 bases between the two germline ends. In germline, CDR1 is ENHRY, CDR2 SYGVKD. CDR3 in DNA: TGTGCCATCACTCCTAAAGGGGGCTACAATGAGCAGTTCTTC. Its translation is CAITPKGGYNEQFF.

This clonotype has at least ten counts. The chain is built from TRBV6-2 or TRBV6-3 and TRBJ1-2; 11 bases map to TRBD1. The CDR3 extends over 16 amino acids. Germline V gene sequence: CDR1 MNHEY, CDR2 SVGEGT. J lost 6 bases, V lost 5 bases, and 11 bases had no gene match. CDR3 bases: TGTGCCAGCAGTGATGGCCCGGACAGGGGGCTTCATGGCTACACCTTC. It encodes CASSDGPDRGLHGYTF.

The J gene is TRBJ1-1, the V gene TRBV6-6; maybe TRBD1 (6 bases). In germline, CDR1 is MNHNY, CDR2 SVGAGI (reference sequence). Trimming took off 2 bases at V and 2 bases at J, with 15 bases between the two ends. The CDR3 length is 16 residues. CDR3 nucleotides: TGTGCCAGCAGTTACCCACTCCGGGACACTAACACTGAAGCTTTCTTT. It is translated as CASSYPLRDTNTEAFF.

The chain uses TRBV4-1 and TRBJ1-3; D is unresolved. V was pared by 0 bases and J by 4 bases, with 10 bases between. This CDR3 is built from 15 residues. The germline gives CDR1 MGHRA, CDR2 YSYEKL. CDR3 amino acids: CASSQDPNEGNTIYF. CDR3 sequence (DNA): TGCGCCAGCAGCCAAGACCCAAACGAGGGAAACACCATATATTTT.